There are many counts of the clone carrying this TCR beta chain. What it binds is not known. This sample was taken from a study of regulatory T cells in long-lasting Graves disease. Study-level results: Persistent disease favored TRBV28, TRBJ1-2 and TRBJ2-5.

To make TCR beta libraries, researchers used iRepertoire HTBI primers and Arm-PCR of CDR3 regions. TCRdb passed the multiplex PCR reads through MiXCR, listing each CDR3 protein once. The data hold a few hundred thousand distinct CDR3 sequences, with about an eighth observed a single time. This CDR3 contains 14 residues. Trimming removed 6 bases from V and 3 bases from J, with 12 bases in between. Noted time point: newly diagnosed GD, antithyroid drugs for less than 3 months. The TCR library was made from RNA extracted from PBMCs. The same data also contributed to another study, on T cells in Graves' hyperthyroidism and ophthalmopathy.

The receptor was derived from a woman aged 18-30 years with Graves disease. This chain joins TRBV12-3 or TRBV12-4 and TRBJ2-1; D gene uncertain. Sequencing used peripheral blood mononuclear cells (PBMCs), obtained at new diagnosis, from a patient treated with antithyroid drugs. CDR3 amino acids: CASSSFADYNEQFF. The CDR3 region has the DNA TGTGCCAGCAGCTCCTTTGCGGACTACAATGAGCAGTTCTTC.